These 31 T cell receptor beta chains came from one sample sequenced in a study of long-term antiretroviral therapy in people with HIV. The authors ran the immunoSEQ assay, v3.0, at survey level. Data came from immunoSEQ multiplex PCR; TCRdb stores just in-frame clones and leaves some out. The sample has around 30,000 clones, 95% seen once; the top ten hold around 7.9%. Material: unsorted PBMCs, obtained 5.3 years after starting antiretroviral therapy. The receptors were gathered from a man in his thirties or forties with HIV.

The gene calls are TRBV5-6 and TRBJ2-7; no reliable D call. This CDR3 contains 12 residues. V was trimmed by 1 base and J by 1 base, leaving 3 bases between them. Germline lookup yields CDR1 SGHDT and CDR2 YYEEEE. This chain's CDR3 is CASSLPSYEQYF. CDR3 sequence (DNA): TGTGCCAGCAGCTTGCCGTCCTACGAGCAGTACTTC.

The CDR3 coding sequence is TGTGCCAGCTCACTAGAAGAGACCCAGTACTTC. Translated, it gives CASSLEETQYF. V is TRBV18 and J is TRBJ2-5; D ambiguous. Trimming left V 4 bases short and J 3 bases short, with 3 bases between. This CDR3 is built from 11 residues. Germline V lookup: CDR1 KGHSH, CDR2 LQKENI.

This clone was seen only once. The chain links TRBV6-4 to TRBJ2-3; 11 bases map to TRBD2. V shed 9 bases and J 2 bases; nucleotides not matched to a gene: 7. The CDR3 sequence is 15 residues long. CDR1 and CDR2 (germline): MRHNA, SNTAGT. In DNA, the CDR3 is TGTGCCAGTGGAGGACTAGCGGGCCACACAGATACGCAGTATTTT. Amino acid sequence: CASGGLAGHTDTQYF.

J is TRBJ2-7 and V is TRBV21-1; TRBD2, the D gene given by the table, was not confirmed from the DNA. TRBV21-1 is shown as a pseudogene. This CDR3 is built from 14 residues. CDR3 region: CASGSQRGRYEQYF. The CDR3 bases are TGTGCCAGCGGGAGCCAGCGGGGCCGCTACGAGCAGTACTTC.

The chain carries TRBV18 and TRBJ2-1, with D unclear. V gave up 2 bases and J gave up 6 bases, with 8 bases separating them. Germline CDR1 reads KGHSH; CDR2 reads LQKENI. CDR3 size: 13 residues. CDR3 residues: CASSPDGPNEQFF. CDR3 nucleotide sequence: TGTGCCAGCTCACCAGACGGGCCCAATGAGCAGTTCTTC.

V usage is TRBV21-1 and J usage is TRBJ1-4. TRBV21-1 is tagged as a pseudogene. CDR3 length: 13 amino acids. As DNA, the CDR3 is TGTGCCAGCAGCAAAGTTAAGGCTTTCACACTGTTTTTT. This encodes CASSKVKAFTLFF.

The chain carries TRBV27 and TRBJ1-6; D is unresolved. V lost 0 bases to trimming and J lost 9 bases, with 12 bases between them. The CDR3 is 15 residues long. Germline-derived CDR1 and CDR2 are MNHEY and SMNVEV (reference sequence). CDR3: CASSLSRRGSSPLHF. The CDR3 nucleotides read TGTGCCAGCAGTTTATCGAGGCGGGGAAGTTCACCCCTCCACTTT.

Here the CDR3 DNA reads TGCGCCAGCAGCTTGGGCGGGGGACTTTTTGAGACCCAGTACTTC. This sequence encodes CASSLGGGLFETQYF. The gene calls are TRBV5-1 and TRBJ2-5; 7 bases are shared with TRBD2. In germline, CDR1 is SGHRS, CDR2 YFSETQ. The CDR3 runs 15 residues. V dropped 0 bases and J dropped 5; count of bases not matched to a gene: 7.

This chain uses TRBV11-2 with TRBJ1-2; tentatively, D is TRBD1 (5 bases). Trimming cost V 1 base and J 6 bases, with 9 bases left between them. Per germline, CDR1 SGHAT and CDR2 FQNNGV. The CDR3 covers 13 residues. The CDR3 is CASSLARGNGYTF. The CDR3 DNA follows: TGTGCCAGCAGCTTAGCGAGGGGAAATGGCTACACCTTC. Combining the CDR3 with reference TRBV11-2 and TRBJ1-2 gives the whole variable domain EAGVAQSPRYKIIEKRQSVAFWCNPISGHATLYWYQQILGQGPKLLIQFQNNGVVDDSQLPKDRFSAERLKGVDSTLKIQPAKLEDSAVYLCASSLARGNGYTFGSGTRLTVV.

The rearrangement joins TRBV27 to TRBJ1-4; D is uncertain. The CDR3 totals 15 residues. V gave up 6 bases and J gave up 0 bases, with 11 bases separating them. The germline CDR1 and CDR2 sequences are MNHEY and SMNVEV (reference sequence). CDR3 DNA: TGTGCCAGCAGGGCAGCTTATACAACTAATGAAAAACTGTTTTTT. This codes for CASRAAYTTNEKLFF.

The chain has TRBV15 and TRBJ2-5, with a weak D call TRBD2 (7 bases). There are 16 residues in the CDR3. Trimming pared 2 bases from V and 6 bases from J, leaving 19 bases between. The V gene's germline CDR1 is LNHNV and CDR2 YYDKDF (reference sequence). The CDR3 nucleotides are TGTGCCACCAGCAGACGATTAGGGGGGGAAGCAAAGACCCAGTACTTC. It yields the protein CATSRRLGGEAKTQYF.

The chain carries TRBV28 and TRBJ2-5; 15 bases line up with TRBD2. Germline values: CDR1 MDHEN, CDR2 SYDVKM. V was clipped by 5 bases and J by 5 bases; unmatched bases: 12. CDR3 length: 18 amino acids. CDR3 protein: CASSLVGLAGGGRETQYF. CDR3 coding DNA: TGTGCCAGCAGTCTAGTGGGACTAGCGGGAGGTGGTAGGGAGACCCAGTACTTC.

V and J are TRBV9 and TRBJ2-5; possibly TRBD2 for D (5 bases). The CDR3 has 14 amino acids. V gave up 7 bases and J gave up 5 bases, with 18 bases separating them. Germline loops: CDR1 SGDLS, CDR2 YYNGEE. The CDR3 loop reads CASGAGSDGETQYF. CDR3 DNA: TGTGCCAGCGGCGCGGGTAGCGATGGGGAGACCCAGTACTTC.

The genes are TRBV5-6 and TRBJ1-2, with TRBD1 as a possible D gene (5 bases). The V and J ends lost 0 bases and 8 bases respectively, with 17 bases between them. Germline V gives CDR1 SGHDT, CDR2 YYEEEE. The CDR3 totals 15 residues. This chain's CDR3 is CASSLAWGQGGGYTF. In DNA, the CDR3 is TGTGCCAGCAGCTTGGCTTGGGGTCAGGGAGGAGGCTACACCTTC.

This chain joins TRBV19 and TRBJ1-1; D may be TRBD1 (6 bases). CDR1 LNHDA and CDR2 SQIVND come from the germline V gene (reference sequence). This CDR3 region has 15 residues. V was pared by 6 bases and J by 4 bases, with 18 bases between. The CDR3 bases are TGTGCCAGTAGCGATGTGCAGGGGTTTTTCACTGAAGCTTTCTTT. The encoded protein is CASSDVQGFFTEAFF.

This clone turned up a few times. The CDR3 sequence is CASSYTPSTAYEQYF. CDR3 nucleotide sequence: TGTGCCAGCAGTTATACGCCGTCGACCGCCTACGAGCAGTACTTC. The V gene is TRBV6-5, the J gene TRBJ2-7; D unresolved. V was cut by 3 bases and J by 2 bases, with 14 bases left in between. CDR1 and CDR2 (germline): MNHEY, SVGAGI. The CDR3 runs to 15 residues.

The V call is TRBV30, the J call TRBJ1-3; perhaps TRBD1 as D (6 bases). Germline CDR1 is GTSNPN and CDR2 is SVGIG (reference sequence). V was trimmed by 0 bases and J by 6 bases, leaving 12 bases between them. The CDR3 contains 14 residues. The CDR3 region is CAWSVTGGENTIYF. In nucleotides, the CDR3 is TGTGCCTGGAGTGTAACCGGGGGCGAAAACACCATATATTTT.

The rearrangement joins TRBV7-9 to TRBJ2-7; D call uncertain. Germline CDR1 reads SEHNR; CDR2 reads FQNEAQ (reference sequence). Trimming stripped 2 bases from V and 7 bases from J, with 12 bases between. The CDR3 consists of 13 residues. CDR3 residues: CASSLSGLGEQYF. CDR3 nucleotide sequence: TGTGCCAGCAGCTTATCCGGTTTAGGTGAGCAGTACTTC.

V gene TRBV30 combines with J gene TRBJ1-2; a weak D match, TRBD1 (6 bases). CDR3 length: 13 residues. Germline CDR1 is GTSNPN and CDR2 is SVGIG (reference sequence). Trimming removed 6 bases from V and 2 bases from J, with 13 bases in between. The CDR3 sequence is CACPTGTNYGYTF. The CDR3 DNA reads TGTGCCTGCCCCACAGGGACCAACTATGGCTACACCTTC.

CDR3 coding DNA: TGTGCCAGCAGCCAAGGAAGACAGCGCACTGAAGCTTTCTTT. Amino acids: CASSQGRQRTEAFF. The genes are TRBV7-2 and TRBJ1-1; possible D gene TRBD1, 5 bases. The CDR3 is 14 amino acids. Germline V CDR1 and CDR2: SGHTA, FQGNSA. Between the trimmed V and J ends, which lost 5 bases and 4 bases, there was a span of 14 bases.

The chain joins TRBV7-2 to TRBJ2-7, with D tentatively TRBD2 (5 bases). The CDR3 extends over 13 amino acids. The germline V gene encodes CDR1 SGHTA and CDR2 FQGNSA. V was clipped by 4 bases and J by 0 bases, with 7 bases between them. The CDR3 bases are TGTGCCAGCAGCTATAGCGTCTCCTACGAGCAGTACTTC. Its translation is CASSYSVSYEQYF. The whole variable domain, remainder taken from reference TRBV7-2 and TRBJ2-7, is GAGVSQSPSNKVTEKGKDVELRCDPISGHTALYWYRQSLGQGLEFLIYFQGNSAPDKSGLPSDRFSAERTGGSVSTLTIQRTQQEDSAVYLCASSYSVSYEQYFGPGTRLTVT.

The genes are TRBV6-5 and TRBJ2-5, with a weak D call TRBD1 (5 bases). The germline V gene has CDR1 MNHEY and CDR2 SVGAGI. Deletions cut 2 bases from V and 3 bases from J, with 7 bases between. The CDR3 consists of 13 residues. The CDR3 nucleotides read TGTGCCAGCAGTTACGGGGCAGAAGAGACCCAGTACTTC. Translating it yields CASSYGAEETQYF.

The rearrangement links TRBV5-1 to TRBJ1-1; D gene ambiguous. The CDR3 totals 14 residues. The V end was cut by 2 bases, the J end by 0 bases, with 8 bases between. Germline V CDR1 and CDR2: SGHRS, YFSETQ. CDR3 amino acids: CASSFPRMNTEAFF. CDR3 bases: TGCGCCAGCAGCTTCCCGAGGATGAACACTGAAGCTTTCTTT.

The chain links TRBV5-6 to TRBJ1-6, with D unresolved. The V gene lost 0 bases and the J gene lost 12 bases, with 10 bases spanning the gap. Per the germline V gene, CDR1 is SGHDT and CDR2 is YYEEEE. This CDR3 is 13 amino acids long. The CDR3, as DNA: TGTGCCAGCAGCTTGGAGGGCGCCGGACCCCTCCACTTT. Translating gives CASSLEGAGPLHF.

The V and J genes are TRBV27 and TRBJ2-2; D remains ambiguous. The CDR3 runs to 13 residues. The germline CDR1 and CDR2 sequences are MNHEY and SMNVEV (reference sequence). V was trimmed by 4 bases and J by 4 bases, leaving 7 bases between them. The CDR3 here is CASSYDVTGELFF. CDR3 nucleotides: TGTGCCAGCAGTTATGACGTCACCGGGGAGCTGTTTTTT.

The gene calls are TRBV4-1 and TRBJ2-1; weak D call: TRBD1 (5 bases). This CDR3 spans 14 amino acids. Trimming left V 4 bases short and J 8 bases short, with 15 bases between. From germline, CDR1 is MGHRA and CDR2 YSYEKL. Written as DNA, the CDR3 is TGCGCCAGCAGCCTAGTAGAGGCAGGGCATGAGCAGTTCTTC. Protein: CASSLVEAGHEQFF.

The genes are TRBV19 and TRBJ1-3; D not resolved. The CDR3 runs to 14 residues. The V gene's germline CDR1 is LNHDA and CDR2 SQIVND (reference sequence). Trimming stripped 4 bases from V and 0 bases from J, with 7 bases between. The CDR3 nucleotides read TGTGCCAGTAGTACACCCTACTCTGGAAACACCATATATTTT. Its translation is CASSTPYSGNTIYF. The entire variable domain, with the rest obtained from reference TRBV19 and TRBJ1-3, is as follows: DGGITQSPKYLFRKEGQNVTLSCEQNLNHDAMYWYRQDPGQGLRLIYYSQIVNDFQKGDIAEGYSVSREKKESFPLTVTSAQKNPTAFYLCASSTPYSGNTIYFGEGSWLTVV.

This rearrangement joins TRBV4-2 to TRBJ1-3, with D unresolved. CDR1 LGHNA and CDR2 YNFKEQ come from the germline V gene. The CDR3 is 17 amino acids. V lost 0 bases, J lost 0 bases, and 12 bases lay in between. The CDR3 sequence: CASSQEDGSFSGNTIYF. Written as DNA, the CDR3 is TGTGCCAGCAGCCAAGAGGATGGGTCTTTCTCTGGAAACACCATATATTTT.

The chain couples TRBV7-3 to TRBJ2-1; the D gene is possibly TRBD2 (6 bases). Germline values: CDR1 SGHTA, CDR2 FQGTGA. This CDR3 region has 14 residues. Trimming removed 5 bases from V and 4 bases from J, with 12 bases in between. The CDR3 is CASSPGLEYNEQFF. In nucleotides, the CDR3 is TGTGCCAGCAGCCCGGGACTTGAATACAATGAGCAGTTCTTC.

This clone showed up just once. The V gene is TRBV7-9, the J gene TRBJ1-3; weak D call: TRBD1 (5 bases). The CDR3 is made up of 14 amino acids. Looked up from germline, CDR1 is SEHNR and CDR2 is FQNEAQ (reference sequence). V was shortened by 5 bases and J by 2 bases, with 10 bases between the two germline ends. The CDR3 nucleotides are TGTGCCAGCAGCGCGGACAAAACTGGAAACACCATATATTTT. It specifies CASSADKTGNTIYF.

The chain is built from TRBV11-2 and TRBJ1-5, with 12 bases identical to TRBD1. The CDR3 has 15 residues. CDR1 SGHAT and CDR2 FQNNGV come from the germline V gene. The trim removed 8 bases at V and 7 bases at J, leaving 9 bases unmatched. The CDR3 bases are TGTGCCAGCTCCGGGACAGGGGGCTCTGGCCAGCCCCAGCATTTT. This sequence encodes CASSGTGGSGQPQHF.